The TCR beta chain described here comes from a study of breast tumors, draining lymph nodes, adjacent tissues. Whole-study results and caveats: Luminal-like breast cancer showed significantly greater tumor-nontumor repertoire similarity than basal-like breast cancer did.

This clonotype was recorded at least ten times. No antigen is known for it. From the multiplex PCR reads, TCRdb called clonotypes with MiXCR, one entry per CDR3 protein. The sample records 85,000 to 130,000 distinct CDR3 sequences, about 30% being singletons. The lymph nodes were axillary draining lymph nodes from breast cancer patients. This receptor was taken from a female donor with breast cancer. Some clones in this sample may be carry-over from other donors' samples. Sequencing was carried out using axillary lymph node tissue.

CDR3 loop: CASSYPGDTLHF. CDR3 DNA sequence: TGTGCCAGCAGTTACCCCGGGGACACCCTCCACTTT. The V call is TRBV6-2 or TRBV6-3, the J call TRBJ1-6; D possibly corresponds to TRBD1 (6 bases). The CDR3 is made up of 12 amino acids. In germline, CDR1 is MNHEY, CDR2 SVGEGT. V lost 2 bases to trimming and J lost 14 bases, with 10 bases between them.